Here is one T cell receptor (beta chain) with its context. It lacks a known antigen. No base-level quality is on record; no much larger clone is a single base apart. V and J lose 0 bases and 7 bases, and a span of 19 bases separates them. The CDR3 sequence holds 16 residues, the cysteine and phenylalanine included. Here the CDR3 DNA is all that survives: 48 bases in frame from base 1. The germline V gene gives CDR1 as SGHRS and CDR2 as YFSETQ. Libraries were constructed by 5' RACE. The run used an Illumina HiSeq 2500. A second PCR of roughly 7 to 11 cycles was performed with a sample-barcoded 5' primer and a J-beta primer mix. A template-switch 5' adaptor carrying 12 random nucleotides introduced a unique molecular identifier onto each TCR beta cDNA molecule. At least 2.5 million CDR3-containing paired-end reads were obtained from each sample. The Mint cDNA synthesis kit, primed by a TRBC-specific oligonucleotide, was used to synthesize first-strand cDNA from all RNA. Following uracil-DNA glycosylase treatment, a first 18-cycle PCR with universal primers M1SS and BC2_uni_R was performed on all cDNA. In the source study's methods: Normalization of each sample was performed by random selection of 1 million high-quality reads, each carrying a distinct molecular identifier. Instead of being binned into consensus sequences, reads with shared molecular identifiers were discarded. MiTCR, set to a Q25 quality threshold and the strictest error-elimination algorithm, was used for CDR3 identification, clonotype clustering and error correction. Lower-bound total TCR beta diversity was estimated with a nonparametric unseen species model using Euler transformation. The raw public reads went through TCRdb reprocessing: fastp at Q25, MiXCR clone calling, in-frame beta chains kept. For every CDR3 protein sequence, its rows merge into one entry that carries the most common genes and DNA. The V and J calls here are based on TCRdb, not the publication. The sample includes around 1.5 million distinct CDR3 sequences, with roughly 32% observed a single time. The ten top clones hold approximately 11% of the sample.

This specimen belongs to a study of blood T cells in healthy people across ages (dated by TCRdb to 2015 to 2017). Regarding the study in general: In model experiments, template switching captured roughly one uniquely barcoded TCR beta cDNA molecule for every two T cells. The study analyzed two additional independent replicas of 1 million unique cDNA reads from the same blood draw for two donors, one aged 18 to 30 and one aged 80 or older. The donors were split into four age groups: young (average 16 years), middle-aged (about 40), aged (62) and long-lived (82). To avoid experimental bias, donors of different ages were randomly spread across the sequencing lanes. To track age-related changes in TCR beta repertoire diversity, the study relied on deep sequencing normalized with unique cDNA molecular identifiers.

The roughly 38 donors, aged roughly 6 to 95 years, were systemically healthy Caucasian individuals from Russia. Around 10 milliliters of peripheral blood were collected from each donor into EDTA-treated Vacutainer tubes. Ficoll-Paque density-gradient centrifugation was used to isolate PBMCs, with at least 7 million obtained per sample. Total RNA, at least 6 micrograms per sample, was extracted from PBMCs with Trizol reagent. For every donor, an aliquot of PBMCs went through flow cytometry to measure the percentages of naive CD45RAhigh/CD27high T cells. Study-wide conclusions, independent of this receptor: As age increased, observed TCR beta diversity per million T cells dropped in a roughly linear way, and a significant reduction was already evident by age 40. Estimates of total diversity from one million sequenced T cells were regarded as lower bounds and underestimates. Since profiling was done on bulk unsorted PBMCs, naive and antigen-experienced compartments could not be conclusively compared. Compared with the aged group, the long-lived group had more naive CD4+ T cells, fewer expanded clones and increased TCR diversity, suggesting age selection. There was a strong correlation between observed TCR beta diversity and the percentage of naive T cells measured by flow cytometry. Because donor CMV infection status was unknown, age-related changes in expanded clonotypes were potentially confounded.

Specimen: blood. This receptor chain uses TRBV5-1 and TRBJ2-5, and the D gene may be TRBD1, 5 bases matching. The origin of this receptor is a woman under 40 in good health. In nucleotide form, the sequence is TGCGCCAGCAGCTTGGAAGGGGTAGCAAAGAAGGGGACCCAGTACTTC. Its coded protein is CASSLEGVAKKGTQYF.